This T cell receptor (beta chain) was captured by sequencing in a study of vaccination effects on CD4 cells after COVID-19. Details on this clone: The antigen remains undetermined.

Before any sequencing was done, the ViraFEST assay used viral peptide pools to expand antigen-specific CD4+ T cells. Following 10 days of culture, CD4+ T cells were isolated. Infection dated between March and December 2020, before the Alpha, Beta and Delta variants reached the United States. The CDR3 has 18 amino acids. The germline V and J ends were trimmed by 8 bases and 4 bases, with 26 bases remaining between them. Germline V gene sequence: CDR1 LNHDA, CDR2 SQIVND (reference sequence). The protocol was immunoSEQ multiplex PCR, while the TCRdb copy is restricted to in-frame clones and leaves out a portion. Of roughly 26,000 clones listed, 75% to 85% are singletons. Broader study findings: Clones from infection and from vaccination both contracted markedly late after vaccination.

This TCR came from a human donor who had a prior SARS-CoV-2 infection. The chain uses TRBV19 and TRBJ2-2; D is possibly TRBD1 or TRBD2 (7 bases each). Here the sequenced sample was CD4+ T cells from PBMCs cultured with HCoV-NL63 spike peptides, taken before COVID-19 vaccination. CDR3 amino acids: CASRRSGRGLASTGELFF. DNA of the CDR3: TGTGCCAGTCGACGCTCGGGGAGGGGGCTGGCTAGCACCGGGGAGCTGTTTTTT.